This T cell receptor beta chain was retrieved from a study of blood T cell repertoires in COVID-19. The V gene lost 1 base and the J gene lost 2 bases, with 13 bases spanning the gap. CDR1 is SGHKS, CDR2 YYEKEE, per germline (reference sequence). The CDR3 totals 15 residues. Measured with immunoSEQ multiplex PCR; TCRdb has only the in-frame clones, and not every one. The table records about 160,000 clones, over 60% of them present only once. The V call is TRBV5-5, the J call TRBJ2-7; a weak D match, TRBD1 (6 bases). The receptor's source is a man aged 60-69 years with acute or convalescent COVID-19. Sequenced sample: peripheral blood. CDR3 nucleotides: TGTGCCAGCAGCTTGTGGTCAGGGGAGCCCTACGAGCAGTACTTC. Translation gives CASSLWSGEPYEQYF. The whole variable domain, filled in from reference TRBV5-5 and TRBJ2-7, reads DAGVTQSPTHLIKTRGQQVTLRCSPISGHKSVSWYQQVLGQGPQFIFQYYEKEERGRGNFPDRFSARQFPNYSSELNVNALLLGDSALYLCASSLWSGEPYEQYFGPGTRLTVT.